This T cell receptor (beta chain) is drawn from a study of cytomegalovirus exposure and HLA in healthy donors. PCR primers comprised 60 Vbeta and 13 Jbeta primers. Data came from immunoSEQ multiplex PCR; TCRdb stores just in-frame clones and leaves some out. The sample includes roughly 93,000 clones, 80% of them seen just once. This CDR3 has 15 amino acids. Trimming removed 4 bases at V and 3 bases at J, with 14 bases between. CDR1 is SNHLY and CDR2 is FYNNEI in the germline V gene. This clonotype originated in a young man in good health and CMV-seronegative. Sample: PBMCs. The chain has TRBV2 and TRBJ2-3; no firm D call. The CDR3 spells CASSGPVGRTDTQYF. The CDR3 DNA reads as TGTGCCAGCAGTGGCCCTGTGGGCAGGACAGATACGCAGTATTTT.